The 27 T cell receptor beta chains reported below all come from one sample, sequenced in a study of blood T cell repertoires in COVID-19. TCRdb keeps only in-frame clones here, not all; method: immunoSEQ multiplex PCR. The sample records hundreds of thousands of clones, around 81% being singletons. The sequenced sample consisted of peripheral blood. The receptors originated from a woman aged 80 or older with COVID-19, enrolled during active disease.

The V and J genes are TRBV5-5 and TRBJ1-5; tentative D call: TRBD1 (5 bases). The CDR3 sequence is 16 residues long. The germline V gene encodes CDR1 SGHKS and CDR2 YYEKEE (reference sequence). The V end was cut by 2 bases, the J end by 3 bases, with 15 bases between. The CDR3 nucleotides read TGTGCCAGCAGCTTAGGGCCGGACACAGTCAATCAGCCCCAGCATTTT. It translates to CASSLGPDTVNQPQHF.

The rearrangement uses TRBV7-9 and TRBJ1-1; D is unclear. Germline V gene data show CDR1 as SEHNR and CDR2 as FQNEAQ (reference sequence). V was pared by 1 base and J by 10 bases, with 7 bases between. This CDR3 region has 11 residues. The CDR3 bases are TGTGCCAGCAGCTTAGGTCTCGGAGCTTTCTTT. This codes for CASSLGLGAFF.

CDR3 in DNA: TGTGCCAGCAGCTTACAGCAAGAGACCCAGTACTTC. Its translation is CASSLQQETQYF. This rearrangement joins TRBV7-9 to TRBJ2-5; D gene uncertain. The germline V and J ends were trimmed by 2 bases and 2 bases, with 3 bases remaining between them. The length of the CDR3 is 12 residues. Per the germline V gene, CDR1 is SEHNR and CDR2 is FQNEAQ (reference sequence).

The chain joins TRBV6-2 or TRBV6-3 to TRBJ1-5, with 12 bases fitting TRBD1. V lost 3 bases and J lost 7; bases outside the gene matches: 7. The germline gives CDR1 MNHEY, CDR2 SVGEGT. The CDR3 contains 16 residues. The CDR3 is CASSYFLGTGGQPQHF. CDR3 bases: TGTGCCAGCAGTTATTTCCTTGGGACAGGGGGCCAGCCCCAGCATTTT.

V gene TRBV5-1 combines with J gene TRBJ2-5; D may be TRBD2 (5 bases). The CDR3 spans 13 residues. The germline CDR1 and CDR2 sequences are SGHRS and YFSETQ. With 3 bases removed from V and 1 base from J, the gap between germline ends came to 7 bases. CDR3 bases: TGCGCCAGCAGCTCCGGGATCCAAGAGACCCAGTACTTC. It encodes CASSSGIQETQYF.

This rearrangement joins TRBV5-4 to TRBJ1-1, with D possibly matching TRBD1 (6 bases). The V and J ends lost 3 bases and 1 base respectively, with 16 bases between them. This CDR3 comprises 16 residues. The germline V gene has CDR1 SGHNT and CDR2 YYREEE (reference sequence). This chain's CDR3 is CASSSGQTSGNTEAFF. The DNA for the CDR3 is TGTGCCAGCAGCTCAGGACAGACCAGCGGGAACACTGAAGCTTTCTTT.

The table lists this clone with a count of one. The CDR3 DNA sequence: TGTGCCAGCAGTTACACAATTACAGGGGCGCGTGAAGCTTTCTTT. This codes for CASSYTITGAREAFF. The chain combines TRBV6-5 with TRBJ1-1, with 7 bases identical to TRBD1. The trim removed 2 bases at V and 7 bases at J, leaving 10 bases unmatched. CDR3 length: 15 residues. Per germline, CDR1 MNHEY and CDR2 SVGAGI.

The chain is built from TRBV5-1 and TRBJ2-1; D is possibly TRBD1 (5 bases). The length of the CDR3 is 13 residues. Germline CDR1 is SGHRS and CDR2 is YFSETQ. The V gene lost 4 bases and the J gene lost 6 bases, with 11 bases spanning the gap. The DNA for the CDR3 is TGCGCCAGCAGCGGAATGGGGCTCAATGAGCAGTTCTTC. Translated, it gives CASSGMGLNEQFF.

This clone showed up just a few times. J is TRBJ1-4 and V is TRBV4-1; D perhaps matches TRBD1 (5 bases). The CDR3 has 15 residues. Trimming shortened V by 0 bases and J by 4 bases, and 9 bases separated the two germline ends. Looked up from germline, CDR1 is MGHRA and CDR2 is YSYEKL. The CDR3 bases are TGCGCCAGCAGCCAAGATAAGGGGATTAATGAAAAACTGTTTTTT. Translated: CASSQDKGINEKLFF.

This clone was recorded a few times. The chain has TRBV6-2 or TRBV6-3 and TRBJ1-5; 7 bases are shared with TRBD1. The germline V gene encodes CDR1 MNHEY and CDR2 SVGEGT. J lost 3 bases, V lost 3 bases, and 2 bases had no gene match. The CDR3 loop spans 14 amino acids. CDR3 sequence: CASSYRGPNQPQHF. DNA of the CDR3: TGTGCCAGCAGTTATAGGGGGCCCAATCAGCCCCAGCATTTT.

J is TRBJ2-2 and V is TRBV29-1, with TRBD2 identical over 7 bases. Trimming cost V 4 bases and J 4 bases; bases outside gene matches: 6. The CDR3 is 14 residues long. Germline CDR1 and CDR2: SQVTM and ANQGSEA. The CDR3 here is CSVVGREGTGELFF. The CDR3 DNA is TGCAGCGTTGTGGGGAGGGAGGGCACCGGGGAGCTGTTTTTT.

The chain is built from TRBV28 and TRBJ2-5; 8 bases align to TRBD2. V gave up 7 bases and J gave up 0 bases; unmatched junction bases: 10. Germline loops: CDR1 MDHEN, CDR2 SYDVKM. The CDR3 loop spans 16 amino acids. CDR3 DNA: TGTGCCAGCATTCCACTACTAGCGGATTACCAAGAGACCCAGTACTTC. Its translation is CASIPLLADYQETQYF.

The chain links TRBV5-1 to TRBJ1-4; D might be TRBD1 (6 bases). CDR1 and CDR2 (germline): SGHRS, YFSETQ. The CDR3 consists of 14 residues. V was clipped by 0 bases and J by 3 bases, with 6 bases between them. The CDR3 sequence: CASSLDRANEKLFF. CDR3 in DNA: TGCGCCAGCAGCTTGGACAGGGCTAATGAAAAACTGTTTTTT.

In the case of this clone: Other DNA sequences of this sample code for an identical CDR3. CDR3 nucleotide sequence: TGCAGTGCTCTACGGGGGGGCTACACCTTC. Translation gives CSALRGGYTF. This chain links TRBV20-1 with TRBJ1-2; D may be TRBD1 (5 bases). Trimming took 5 bases from V and 8 from J, leaving 9 bases between them. Germline-derived CDR1 and CDR2 are DFQATT and SNEGSKA (reference sequence). The CDR3 has 10 residues.

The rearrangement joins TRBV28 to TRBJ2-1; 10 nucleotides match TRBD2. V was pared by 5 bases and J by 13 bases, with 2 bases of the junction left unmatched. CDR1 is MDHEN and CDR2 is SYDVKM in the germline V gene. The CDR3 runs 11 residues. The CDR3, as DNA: TGTGCCAGCAGTCAACTAGCGGGACAGTTCTTC. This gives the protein CASSQLAGQFF.

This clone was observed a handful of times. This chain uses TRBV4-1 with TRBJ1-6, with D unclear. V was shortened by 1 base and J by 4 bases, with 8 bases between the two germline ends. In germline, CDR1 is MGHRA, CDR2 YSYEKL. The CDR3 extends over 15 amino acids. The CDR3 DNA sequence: TGCGCCAGCAGCCAAGCCGGGGAATATAATTCACCCCTCCACTTT. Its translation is CASSQAGEYNSPLHF.

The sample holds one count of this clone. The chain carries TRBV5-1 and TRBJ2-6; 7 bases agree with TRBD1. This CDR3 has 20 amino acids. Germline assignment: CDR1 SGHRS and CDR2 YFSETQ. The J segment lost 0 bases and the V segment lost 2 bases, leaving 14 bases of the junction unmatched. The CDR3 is CASSLKNPQGSLSGANVLTF. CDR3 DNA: TGCGCCAGCAGCTTAAAAAACCCACAGGGGTCCCTCTCTGGGGCCAACGTCCTGACTTTC.

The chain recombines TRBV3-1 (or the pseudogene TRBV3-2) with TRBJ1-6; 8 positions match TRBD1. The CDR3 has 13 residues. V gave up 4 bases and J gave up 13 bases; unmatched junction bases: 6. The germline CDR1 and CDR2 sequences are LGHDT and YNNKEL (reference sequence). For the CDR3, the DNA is TGTGCCAGCAGCCGGATACAGGGGGATCCCCTCCACTTT. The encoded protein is CASSRIQGDPLHF.

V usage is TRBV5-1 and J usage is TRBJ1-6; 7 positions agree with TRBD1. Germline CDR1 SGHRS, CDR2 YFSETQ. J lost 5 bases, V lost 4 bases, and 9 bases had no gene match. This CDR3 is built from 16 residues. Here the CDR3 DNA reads TGCGCCAGCAGCCTCGGGACAGCACAAAATAATTCACCCCTCCACTTT. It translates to CASSLGTAQNNSPLHF.

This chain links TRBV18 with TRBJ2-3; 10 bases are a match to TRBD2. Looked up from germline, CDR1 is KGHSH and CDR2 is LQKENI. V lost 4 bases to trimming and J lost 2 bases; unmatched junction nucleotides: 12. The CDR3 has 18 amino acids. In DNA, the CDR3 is TGTGCCAGCTCACGCTATTCTTTAGCGGGGGGCTTCACAGATACGCAGTATTTT. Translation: CASSRYSLAGGFTDTQYF.

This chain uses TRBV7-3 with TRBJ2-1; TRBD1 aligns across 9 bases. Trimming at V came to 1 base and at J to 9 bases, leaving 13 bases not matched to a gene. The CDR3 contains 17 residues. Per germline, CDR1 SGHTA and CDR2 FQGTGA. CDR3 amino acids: CASSLNVPGTGSSEQFF. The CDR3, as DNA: TGTGCCAGCAGCTTAAACGTTCCGGGGACAGGGAGTAGTGAGCAGTTCTTC.

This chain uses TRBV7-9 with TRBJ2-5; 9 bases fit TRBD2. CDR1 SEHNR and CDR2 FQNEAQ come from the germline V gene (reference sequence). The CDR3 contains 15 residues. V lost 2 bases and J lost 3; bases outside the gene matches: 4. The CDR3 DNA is TGTGCCAGCAGCTTACTAGCGGGGTCCAAAGAGACCCAGTACTTC. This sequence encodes CASSLLAGSKETQYF.

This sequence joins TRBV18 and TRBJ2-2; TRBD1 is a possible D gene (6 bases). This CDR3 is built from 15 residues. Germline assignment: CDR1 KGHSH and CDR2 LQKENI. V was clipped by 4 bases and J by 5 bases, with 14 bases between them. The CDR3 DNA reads TGTGCCAGCTCACTGGGGCAGGGGATGACCGGGGAGCTGTTTTTT. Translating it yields CASSLGQGMTGELFF.

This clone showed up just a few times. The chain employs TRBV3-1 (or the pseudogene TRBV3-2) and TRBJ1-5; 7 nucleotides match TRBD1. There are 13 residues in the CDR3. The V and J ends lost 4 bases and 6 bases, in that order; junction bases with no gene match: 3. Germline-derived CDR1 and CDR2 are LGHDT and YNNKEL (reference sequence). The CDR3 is CASSRQGAQPQHF. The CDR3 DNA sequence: TGTGCCAGCAGCCGACAGGGTGCTCAGCCCCAGCATTTT.

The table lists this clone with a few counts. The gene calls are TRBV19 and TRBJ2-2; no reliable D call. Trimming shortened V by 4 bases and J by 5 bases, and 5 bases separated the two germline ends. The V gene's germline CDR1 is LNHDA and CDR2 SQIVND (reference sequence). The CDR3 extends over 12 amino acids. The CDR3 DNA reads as TGTGCCAGTAGTACCCAAACCGGGGAGCTGTTTTTT. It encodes CASSTQTGELFF.

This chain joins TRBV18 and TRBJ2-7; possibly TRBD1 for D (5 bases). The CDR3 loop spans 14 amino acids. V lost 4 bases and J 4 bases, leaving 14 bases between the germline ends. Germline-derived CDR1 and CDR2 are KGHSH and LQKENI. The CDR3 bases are TGTGCCAGCTCACAAGGGAAGGGGCCGTACGAGCAGTACTTC. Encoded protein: CASSQGKGPYEQYF.

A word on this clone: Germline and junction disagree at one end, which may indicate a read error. The CDR3 is CASSKDRGRQPQHF. CDR3 bases: TGTGCCAGCAGCAAAGACAGGGGAAGACAGCCCCAGCATTTT. The chain is built from TRBV3-1 (or the pseudogene TRBV3-2) and TRBJ1-5, with 8 bases aligning to TRBD1. Germline CDR1 reads LGHDT; CDR2 reads YNNKEL (reference sequence). The CDR3 extends over 14 amino acids.